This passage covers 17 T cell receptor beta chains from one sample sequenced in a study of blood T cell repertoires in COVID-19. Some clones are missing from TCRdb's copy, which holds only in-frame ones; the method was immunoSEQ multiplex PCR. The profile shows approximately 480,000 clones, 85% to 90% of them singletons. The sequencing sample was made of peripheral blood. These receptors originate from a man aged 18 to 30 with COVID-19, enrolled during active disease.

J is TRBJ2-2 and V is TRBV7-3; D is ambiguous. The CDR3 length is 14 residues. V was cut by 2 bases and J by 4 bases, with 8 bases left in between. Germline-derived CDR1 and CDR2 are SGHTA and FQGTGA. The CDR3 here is CASSLGPFTGELFF. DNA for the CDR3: TGTGCCAGCAGCTTAGGGCCGTTCACCGGGGAGCTGTTTTTT.

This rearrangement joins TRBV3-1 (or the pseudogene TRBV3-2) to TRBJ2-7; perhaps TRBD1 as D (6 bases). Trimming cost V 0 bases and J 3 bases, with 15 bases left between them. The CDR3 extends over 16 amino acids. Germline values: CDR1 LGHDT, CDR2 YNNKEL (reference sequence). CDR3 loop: CASSQETRGDIYEQYF. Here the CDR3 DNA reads TGTGCCAGCAGCCAAGAAACCCGAGGGGACATCTACGAGCAGTACTTC.

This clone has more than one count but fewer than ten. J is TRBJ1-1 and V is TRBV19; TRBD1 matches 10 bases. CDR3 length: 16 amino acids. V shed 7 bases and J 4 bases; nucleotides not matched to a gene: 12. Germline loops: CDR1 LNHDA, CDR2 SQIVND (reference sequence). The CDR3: CASTNGDRGRGTEAFF. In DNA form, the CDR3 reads TGTGCCAGTACCAACGGCGACAGGGGGCGAGGCACTGAAGCTTTCTTT.

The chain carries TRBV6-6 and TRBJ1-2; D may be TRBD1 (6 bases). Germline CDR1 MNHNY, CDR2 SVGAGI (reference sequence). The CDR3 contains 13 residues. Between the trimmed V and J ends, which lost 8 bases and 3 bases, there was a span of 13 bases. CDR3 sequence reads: CASGTGSDYGYTF. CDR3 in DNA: TGTGCCAGCGGCACAGGGTCCGACTATGGCTACACCTTC.

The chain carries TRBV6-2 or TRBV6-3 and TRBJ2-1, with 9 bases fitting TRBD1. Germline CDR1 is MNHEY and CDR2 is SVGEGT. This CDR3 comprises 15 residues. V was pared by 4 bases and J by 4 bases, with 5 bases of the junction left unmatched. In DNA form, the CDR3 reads TGTGCCAGCAGTTCGACAGGGGGAGGTTACAATGAGCAGTTCTTC. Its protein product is CASSSTGGGYNEQFF.

The CDR3, as DNA: TGTGCCAGCAGCACCCTAGCGGGAGGCTCACGATTCTACGAGCAGTACTTC. Protein: CASSTLAGGSRFYEQYF. The chain recombines TRBV5-6 with TRBJ2-7; 11 nucleotides align to TRBD2. CDR1 and CDR2 (germline): SGHDT, YYEEEE. Germline trimming cut 4 bases from V and 3 bases from J; bases unmatched to any gene: 12. This CDR3 has 17 amino acids. Filled out from reference TRBV5-6 and TRBJ2-7, the complete variable domain reads DAGVTQSPTHLIKTRGQQVTLRCSPKSGHDTVSWYQQALGQGPQFIFQYYEEEERQRGNFPDRFSGHQFPNYSSELNVNALLLGDSALYLCASSTLAGGSRFYEQYFGPGTRLTVT.

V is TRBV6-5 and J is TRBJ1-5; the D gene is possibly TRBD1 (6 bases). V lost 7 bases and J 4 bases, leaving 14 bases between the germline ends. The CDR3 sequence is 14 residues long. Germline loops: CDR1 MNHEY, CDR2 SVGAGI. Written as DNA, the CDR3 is TGTGCCAGCAACCCGGGACAAGTAAATCAGCCCCAGCATTTT. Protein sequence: CASNPGQVNQPQHF.

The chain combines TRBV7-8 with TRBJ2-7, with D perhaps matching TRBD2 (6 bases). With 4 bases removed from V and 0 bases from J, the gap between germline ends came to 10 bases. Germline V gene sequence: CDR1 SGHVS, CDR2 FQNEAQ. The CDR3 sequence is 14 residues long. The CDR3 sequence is CASSYSGVSYEQYF. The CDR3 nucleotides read TGTGCCAGCAGCTACTCGGGAGTCTCCTACGAGCAGTACTTC.

CDR3 sequence (DNA): TGTGCCAGCAGCTTAGGGCGGGATTACAATGAGCAGTTCTTC. Translated: CASSLGRDYNEQFF. The chain has TRBV7-9 and TRBJ2-1; a possible D gene is TRBD2 (6 bases). Looked up from germline, CDR1 is SEHNR and CDR2 is FQNEAQ (reference sequence). CDR3 length: 14 residues. V gave up 1 base and J gave up 4 bases, with 8 bases separating them.

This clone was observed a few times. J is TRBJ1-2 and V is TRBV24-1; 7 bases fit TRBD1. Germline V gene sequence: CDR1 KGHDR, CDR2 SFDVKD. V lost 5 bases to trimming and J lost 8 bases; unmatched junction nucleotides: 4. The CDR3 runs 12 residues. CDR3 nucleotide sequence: TGTGCCACCAGTGGAGACAGGGTCGGCTACACCTTC. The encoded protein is CATSGDRVGYTF.

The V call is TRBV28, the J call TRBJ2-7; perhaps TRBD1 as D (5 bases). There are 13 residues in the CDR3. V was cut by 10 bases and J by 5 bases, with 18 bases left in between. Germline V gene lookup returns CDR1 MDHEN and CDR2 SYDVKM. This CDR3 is CATGFEQVDEQYF. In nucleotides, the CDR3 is TGTGCCACCGGATTCGAACAGGTCGACGAGCAGTACTTC.

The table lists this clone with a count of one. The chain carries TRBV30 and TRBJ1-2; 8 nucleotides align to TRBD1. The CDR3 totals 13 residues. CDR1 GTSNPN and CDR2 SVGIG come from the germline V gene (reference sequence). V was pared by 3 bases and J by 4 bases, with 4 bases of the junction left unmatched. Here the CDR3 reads CAWSHDRGYGYTF. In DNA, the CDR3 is TGTGCCTGGAGCCATGACAGGGGCTATGGCTACACCTTC.

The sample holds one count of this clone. This chain's CDR3 is CASSEYASGGVLDTQYF. CDR3 nucleotides: TGCGCCAGCAGTGAATATGCTAGCGGGGGAGTGTTAGATACGCAGTATTTT. This rearrangement joins TRBV10-1 to TRBJ2-3; 10 bases agree with TRBD2. The J segment lost 5 bases and the V segment lost 3 bases, leaving 11 bases of the junction unmatched. Germline V CDR1 and CDR2: WNHNN, SYGVQD (reference sequence). CDR3 length: 17 amino acids.

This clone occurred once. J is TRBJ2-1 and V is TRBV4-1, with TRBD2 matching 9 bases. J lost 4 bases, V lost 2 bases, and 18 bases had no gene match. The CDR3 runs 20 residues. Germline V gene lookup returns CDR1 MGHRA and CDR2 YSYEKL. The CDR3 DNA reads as TGCGCCAGCAGCCAAACCCCTGTAGCGGGAGAGACCAGACGGTACAATGAGCAGTTCTTC. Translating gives CASSQTPVAGETRRYNEQFF.

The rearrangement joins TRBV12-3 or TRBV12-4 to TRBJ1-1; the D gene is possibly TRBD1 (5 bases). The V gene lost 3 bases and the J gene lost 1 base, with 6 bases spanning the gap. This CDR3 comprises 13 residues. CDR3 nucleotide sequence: TGTGCCAGCAGTTTTGGACAGAACACTGAAGCTTTCTTT. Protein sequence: CASSFGQNTEAFF.

Written as DNA, the CDR3 is TGTGCCAGCAGTTTTGGGCGGGACAGGGGAACCTACGAGCAGTACTTC. The encoded protein is CASSFGRDRGTYEQYF. The V call is TRBV6-5, the J call TRBJ2-7; 10 bases match TRBD1. From germline, CDR1 is MNHEY and CDR2 SVGAGI. V shed 4 bases and J 2 bases; nucleotides not matched to a gene: 8. This CDR3 comprises 16 residues.

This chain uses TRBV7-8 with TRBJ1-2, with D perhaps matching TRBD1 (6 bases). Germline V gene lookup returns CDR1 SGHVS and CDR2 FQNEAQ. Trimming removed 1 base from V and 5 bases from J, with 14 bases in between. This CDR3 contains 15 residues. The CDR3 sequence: CASSLGGTKGYGYTF. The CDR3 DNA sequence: TGTGCCAGCAGCTTAGGGGGGACAAAGGGGTATGGCTACACCTTC.